This T cell receptor beta chain was sequenced in a study of identical twins. General observations from the study: Within monozygotic twins, out-of-frame TCR alpha sharing was underestimated by the models. It was cross-sectional statistical analysis, not following the same donors, that the conclusions relied on.

CDR1 and CDR2 from the germline V gene are LNHNV and YYDKDF (reference sequence). The CDR3 extends over 15 amino acids. Trimming took 0 bases from V and 6 from J; bases not matched to a gene: 5. This clonotype was counted at least ten times. The antigen is unknown. TCRdb ran MiXCR on the 5' RACE reads and lists one entry per CDR3 protein. In the table there are hundreds of thousands of distinct CDR3 sequences, 20% to 25% of which are singletons. The same sample was also used in a study of T cells expressing NK-cell markers. As reported in that work: Six donors carried dominant NKG2C+ clonotypes that made up roughly 1.0-7.0% of their CD8+ T cells.

The chain combines TRBV15 with TRBJ1-5; 7 bases line up with TRBD1. This receptor was obtained from a woman younger than 30 in good health. Sequences were obtained from PBMCs. The CDR3 DNA is TGTGCCACCAGCAGAGATCAGGGGGGCGGTCAGCCCCAGCATTTT. Translation: CATSRDQGGGQPQHF. Complete variable domain (other parts from reference TRBV15 and TRBJ1-5): DAMVIQNPRYQVTQFGKPVTLSCSQTLNHNVMYWYQQKSSQAPKLLFHYYDKDFNNEADTPDNFQSRRPNTSFCFLDIRSPGLGDTAMYLCATSRDQGGGQPQHFGDGTRLSIL.